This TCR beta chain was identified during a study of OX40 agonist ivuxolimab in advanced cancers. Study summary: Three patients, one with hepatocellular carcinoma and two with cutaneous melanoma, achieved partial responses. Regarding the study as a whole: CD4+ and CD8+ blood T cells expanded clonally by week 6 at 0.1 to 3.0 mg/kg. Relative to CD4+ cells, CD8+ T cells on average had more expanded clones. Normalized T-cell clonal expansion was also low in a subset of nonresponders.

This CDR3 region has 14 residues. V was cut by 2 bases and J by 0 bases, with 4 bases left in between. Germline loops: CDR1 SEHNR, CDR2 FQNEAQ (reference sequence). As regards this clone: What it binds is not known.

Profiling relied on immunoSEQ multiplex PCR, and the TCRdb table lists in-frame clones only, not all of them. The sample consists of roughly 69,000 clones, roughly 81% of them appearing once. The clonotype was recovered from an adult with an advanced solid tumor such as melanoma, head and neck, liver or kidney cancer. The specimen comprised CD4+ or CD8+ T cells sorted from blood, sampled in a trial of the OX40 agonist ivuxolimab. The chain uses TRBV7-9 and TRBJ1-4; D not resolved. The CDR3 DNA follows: TGTGCCAGCAGCTTATTTGCAACTAATGAAAAACTGTTTTTT. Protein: CASSLFATNEKLFF.